What follows is one T cell receptor (beta chain) and its context. The antigen is not known. The data stem from a study of T cell repertoires in cytomegalovirus infection. Study-level information: Selection of CMV epitopes for the study included recently identified HLA-C-restricted and well-studied HLA-B-restricted ones. Both a matching HLA type and CMV infection were indicated by public TCR beta signatures.

Findings and caveats of the study: Predominance within the ex vivo response was attributable to HLA-C-restricted CMV-specific TCR beta clonotypes. Of the TCR beta families, the public ones yielded a cumulative frequency that identified carriers of CMV plus the relevant HLA.

Using its own MiXCR run on the reads, TCRdb lists one record per CDR3 protein. The sample holds more than 65,000 distinct CDR3 sequences; about 44% are singletons and the top ten take approximately 95%. The CDR3 consists of 14 residues. The V end was cut by 2 bases, the J end by 7 bases, with 14 bases between. The V gene's germline CDR1 is SEHNR and CDR2 FQNEAQ (reference sequence). This clonotype was obtained from a human donor in good health (CMV status not recorded). Some clones in this sample may be carry-over from other donors' samples. This sample comprised CD8+ T cells from cultured PBMCs, obtained from culture after CMV antigen stimulation. The gene calls are TRBV7-9 and TRBJ1-1; the D gene is possibly TRBD1 (6 bases). The CDR3 DNA sequence: TGTGCCAGCAGCTTATTATTGGAGGGGGTTGAAGCTTTCTTT. Translation: CASSLLLEGVEAFF.